These T cell receptor beta chains were read from a single sample in a study of cytomegalovirus exposure and HLA in healthy donors. Produced via immunoSEQ multiplex PCR; TCRdb's table is partial and in-frame only. The sample has about 140,000 clones, approximately 82% seen once; the top ten hold around 8.8%. Input material: PBMCs. These receptors were obtained from a woman in her fifties or sixties in good health and CMV-seropositive. The CDR3 runs from the conserved cysteine through the conserved F or W. D genes are given only for firm matches. The size entry is marked missing in some rows and otherwise reads once, few, many or a size class.

d_call	j_call	v_call	clone_size	cdr3_aa	cdr3_nt
TRBD2	TRBJ2-4	TRBV7-2	NA	CASSSPGSGSWGAKNIQYF	TGTGCCAGCAGCTCCCCGGGTAGCGGGAGTTGGGGGGCCAAAAACATTCAGTACTTC
NA	TRBJ1-2	TRBV28	NA	CASSPRTPGYGYTF	TGTGCCAGCAGTCCCCGTACCCCGGGCTATGGCTACACCTTC
TRBD2	TRBJ2-3	TRBV7-2	NA	CASSARLATNTDTQYF	TGTGCCAGCAGCGCCCGACTAGCGACCAACACAGATACGCAGTATTTT
NA	TRBJ2-3	TRBV18	NA	CASSAGLRGTDTQYF	TGTGCCAGCTCAGCGGGTCTAAGGGGCACAGATACGCAGTATTTT
TRBD2	TRBJ2-1	TRBV13	NA	CASSRGLAGPTYYNEQFF	TGTGCCAGCAGCCGGGGACTAGCGGGACCGACCTATTACAATGAGCAGTTCTTC
NA	TRBJ1-3	TRBV7-2	NA	CASSLVRENTIYF	TGTGCCAGCAGCTTAGTACGGGAAAACACCATATATTTT
TRBD2	TRBJ2-1	TRBV7-2	NA	CASSTEGIAGELGGQFF	TGTGCCAGCAGCACAGAAGGGATAGCGGGAGAACTGGGAGGGCAGTTCTTC
NA	TRBJ2-5	TRBV6-5	NA	CASSSRAGARGETQYF	TGTGCCAGCAGTTCCCGGGCGGGGGCAAGAGGAGAGACCCAGTACTTC
TRBD1	TRBJ1-2	TRBV28	NA	CATSEGARDGYTF	TGTGCCACAAGCGAGGGGGCTAGGGATGGCTACACCTTC
TRBD2	TRBJ2-1	TRBV6-4	NA	CASSDSPLSLAGGPNEQFF	TGTGCCAGCAGTGACTCGCCCCTATCTCTAGCGGGAGGGCCAAATGAGCAGTTCTTC
TRBD1	TRBJ1-2	TRBV19	once	CASSPGQGSLYGYTF	TGTGCCAGTAGTCCAGGACAGGGGAGCCTCTATGGCTACACCTTC
NA	TRBJ2-2	TRBV29-1	NA	CSAHRGGTGELFF	TGCAGCGCACACAGGGGGGGTACCGGGGAGCTGTTTTTT
NA	TRBJ2-7	TRBV7-9	NA	CASSLQGYEQYF	TGTGCCAGCAGCTTACAGGGTTACGAGCAGTACTTC
NA	TRBJ2-7	TRBV21-1	NA	CASSTTSLRGFYEQYF	TGTGCCAGCAGCACAACCTCGTTAAGGGGGTTCTACGAGCAGTACTTC
TRBD2	TRBJ2-2	TRBV2	NA	CASRGTSAGGELFF	TGTGCCAGCAGGGGGACTAGCGCTGGCGGGGAGCTGTTTTTT
TRBD1	TRBJ2-7	TRBV7-2	NA	CASSLQDRSYEQYF	TGTGCCAGCAGCTTACAGGACAGGTCCTACGAGCAGTACTTC
TRBD1	TRBJ1-1	TRBV4-2	few	CASSQEQGAEAFF	TGTGCCAGCAGCCAAGAACAGGGGGCTGAAGCTTTCTTT
NA	TRBJ2-1	TRBV15	NA	CATSRAGTINEQFF	TGTGCCACCAGCAGAGCAGGGACAATCAATGAGCAGTTCTTC